Presented here are 27 T cell receptor beta chains from one specimen sequenced in a study of cytomegalovirus exposure and HLA in healthy donors. Primers: 60 Vbeta forward and 13 Jbeta reverse. Sequencing was performed with immunoSEQ multiplex PCR; in TCRdb, only in-frame clones are kept and a portion is missing. Among some 160,000 clones, 80% to 90% were seen once, and the ten largest hold around 2%. Material for sequencing was PBMCs. Receptors originate from a man aged 18 to 29 in good health and CMV-seronegative.

The J gene is TRBJ2-7, the V gene TRBV29-1, with 9 nucleotides matching TRBD1. The CDR3 spans 15 residues. The V and J ends lost 7 bases and 2 bases, in that order; junction bases with no gene match: 12. Per germline, CDR1 SQVTM and CDR2 ANQGSEA. The CDR3 DNA reads as TGCAGCGCTTCTAGACGGGGACAGGGTCCCTACGAGCAGTACTTC. Translated: CSASRRGQGPYEQYF.

This clone was found a few times. The chain employs TRBV25-1 and TRBJ1-2; weak D call: TRBD1 (5 bases). The germline gives CDR1 MGHDK, CDR2 SYGVNS. Trimming took off 2 bases at V and 4 bases at J, with 5 bases between the two ends. CDR3 length equals 12 residues. The CDR3 nucleotides are TGTGCCAGCAGTGAACAGGGCTATGGCTACACCTTC. It codes for CASSEQGYGYTF.

The chain couples TRBV7-2 to TRBJ1-5; 7 bases fit TRBD1. The J segment lost 4 bases and the V segment lost 5 bases, leaving 5 bases of the junction unmatched. Germline assignment: CDR1 SGHTA and CDR2 FQGNSA. The CDR3 sequence is 14 residues long. Here the CDR3 reads CASSPGGSNQPQHF. For the CDR3, the DNA is TGTGCCAGCAGCCCAGGGGGTTCTAATCAGCCCCAGCATTTT. Full variable domain (outside the CDR3, taken from reference TRBV7-2 and TRBJ1-5): GAGVSQSPSNKVTEKGKDVELRCDPISGHTALYWYRQSLGQGLEFLIYFQGNSAPDKSGLPSDRFSAERTGGSVSTLTIQRTQQEDSAVYLCASSPGGSNQPQHFGDGTRLSIL.

The chain employs TRBV5-1 and TRBJ2-4; D gene uncertain. The CDR3 runs to 21 residues. CDR1 and CDR2 from the germline V gene are SGHRS and YFSETQ. Trimming removed 0 bases from V and 0 bases from J, with 25 bases in between. CDR3: CASSLGPPLATYTVAKNIQYF. The CDR3 nucleotides are TGCGCCAGCAGCTTGGGACCCCCCCTGGCTACATATACAGTAGCCAAAAACATTCAGTACTTC.

J is TRBJ2-1 and V is TRBV27; TRBD2 matches 12 bases. The length of the CDR3 is 17 residues. Germline V CDR1 and CDR2: MNHEY, SMNVEV (reference sequence). Losses at the gene ends were 5 bases for V and 6 bases for J; bases not matched to a gene: 11. CDR3 loop: CASSPWTSGTPPNEQFF. The CDR3 DNA reads TGTGCCAGCAGTCCCTGGACTAGCGGGACCCCCCCCAATGAGCAGTTCTTC.

The V and J genes are TRBV6-5 and TRBJ2-4; unclear D gene. Looked up from germline, CDR1 is MNHEY and CDR2 is SVGAGI. Trimming took off 4 bases at V and 1 base at J, with 5 bases between the two ends. This CDR3 is 13 amino acids long. Written as DNA, the CDR3 is TGTGCCAGCAGTTCCCGGGCCAAAAACATTCAGTACTTC. As protein: CASSSRAKNIQYF.

The rearrangement links TRBV19 to TRBJ2-7; 7 positions agree with TRBD2. CDR1 and CDR2 from the germline V gene are LNHDA and SQIVND (reference sequence). After removal of 5 bases from V and 3 bases from J, the junction contained 7 bases not matched to a gene. CDR3 length: 14 amino acids. This CDR3 reads CASSPRLARYEQYF. As DNA, the CDR3 is TGTGCCAGTAGTCCCCGACTAGCACGCTACGAGCAGTACTTC.

The rearrangement uses TRBV9 and TRBJ1-6; D gene ambiguous. Per the germline V gene, CDR1 is SGDLS and CDR2 is YYNGEE. CDR3 length equals 15 residues. V lost 0 bases and J 7 bases, leaving 11 bases between the germline ends. CDR3 bases: TGTGCCAGCAGCGTAGAGCCAGGCCCAAATTCACCCCTCCACTTT. Its protein product is CASSVEPGPNSPLHF.

The chain has TRBV21-1 and TRBJ1-5. TRBV21-1 is shown as a pseudogene. The CDR3 is made up of 15 amino acids. The CDR3 is CASTLLIRGCQPQHF. The CDR3 nucleotides read TGTGCCAGCACCCTCCTGATCCGAGGCTGTCAGCCCCAGCATTTT.

The chain is built from TRBV2 and TRBJ2-5; tentative D call: TRBD1 (6 bases). The CDR3 is made up of 13 amino acids. V dropped 7 bases and J dropped 7 bases, with 16 bases sitting between them. Germline values: CDR1 SNHLY, CDR2 FYNNEI. The chain's CDR3 is CASIAGARGTQYF. The CDR3 DNA follows: TGTGCCAGCATCGCAGGGGCGCGCGGGACCCAGTACTTC.

The CDR3 loop is CASSQSGWRVYYEQYF. The CDR3 coding sequence is TGCGCCAGCAGTCAATCAGGGTGGAGGGTATACTACGAGCAGTACTTC. The chain carries TRBV23-1 and TRBJ2-7, with D possibly being TRBD2 (6 bases). TRBV23-1 carries the ORF label, with uncertain function. The CDR3 is 16 residues long. V lost 0 bases and J 3 bases, leaving 15 bases between the germline ends.

The chain has TRBV14 and TRBJ1-1, with D unclear. V was clipped by 4 bases and J by 1 base, with 10 bases between them. This CDR3 is 14 amino acids long. Germline CDR1 is SGHDN and CDR2 is FVKESK. The CDR3, as DNA: TGTGCCAGCAGCCCCCGTGGCGGGAACACTGAAGCTTTCTTT. This sequence encodes CASSPRGGNTEAFF.

J is TRBJ2-7 and V is TRBV15; 8 positions agree with TRBD1. Per germline, CDR1 LNHNV and CDR2 YYDKDF (reference sequence). J gave up 3 bases and V 4 bases, and 5 bases lay outside the gene matches. The CDR3 has 14 residues. The CDR3 nucleotides are TGTGCCACCAGCAAAAAAACAGGGGGCTACGAGCAGTACTTC. Translated: CATSKKTGGYEQYF. Full variable domain (outside the CDR3, taken from reference TRBV15 and TRBJ2-7): DAMVIQNPRYQVTQFGKPVTLSCSQTLNHNVMYWYQQKSSQAPKLLFHYYDKDFNNEADTPDNFQSRRPNTSFCFLDIRSPGLGDTAMYLCATSKKTGGYEQYFGPGTRLTVT.

This chain links TRBV11-2 with TRBJ2-7, with 12 bases matching TRBD2. The CDR3 sequence is 15 residues long. The V gene end was trimmed by 5 bases and the J gene end by 6 bases; junction bases not matched to a gene: 8. From germline, CDR1 is SGHAT and CDR2 FQNNGV. The CDR3 here is CASSLPGLAGTEQYF. Written as DNA, the CDR3 is TGTGCCAGCAGCCTCCCTGGACTAGCGGGAACCGAGCAGTACTTC.

V is TRBV9 and J is TRBJ2-7; a weak D match, TRBD1 (5 bases). Trimming took off 2 bases at V and 2 bases at J, with 14 bases between the two ends. Germline CDR1 is SGDLS and CDR2 is YYNGEE. This CDR3 region has 15 residues. DNA of the CDR3: TGTGCCAGCAGCGTGGGGCAGGGTAGCCCCTACGAGCAGTACTTC. Amino acid sequence: CASSVGQGSPYEQYF.

The rearrangement joins TRBV11-3 to TRBJ2-3; D unclear. The CDR3 has 14 residues. V shed 1 base and J shed 6 bases, with 11 bases lying between them. CDR1 is SGHNT and CDR2 is YENEEA in the germline V gene. The CDR3 bases are TGTGCCAGCAGCTTAGTATCTACCGGGGATACGCAGTATTTT. It encodes CASSLVSTGDTQYF.

This clone was picked up one time. The rearrangement links TRBV30 to TRBJ1-6, with a weak D call TRBD1 (5 bases). Germline CDR1 and CDR2: GTSNPN and SVGIG (reference sequence). V was clipped by 1 base and J by 6 bases, with 7 bases between them. The CDR3 runs to 13 residues. CDR3 nucleotides: TGTGCCTGGAGTGGGGGGGGTAATTCACCCCTCCACTTT. This gives the protein CAWSGGGNSPLHF.

The sample holds a few counts of this clone. The chain recombines TRBV19 with TRBJ1-3; D is unclear. The germline gives CDR1 LNHDA, CDR2 SQIVND (reference sequence). The V gene lost 5 bases and the J gene lost 0 bases, with 11 bases spanning the gap. The CDR3 consists of 15 residues. This CDR3 is CASSAGLSSGNTIYF. In nucleotides, the CDR3 is TGTGCCAGTAGTGCCGGACTCAGCTCTGGAAACACCATATATTTT.

This chain connects TRBV6-5 to TRBJ1-2, with TRBD1 identical over 8 bases. V shed 6 bases, J shed 3 bases, and the junction held 6 bases outside the gene matches. From germline, CDR1 is MNHEY and CDR2 SVGAGI. This CDR3 has 14 residues. The CDR3 region has the DNA TGTGCCAGCAGCGGGGCAGGGGGCTACTATGGCTACACCTTC. Translation: CASSGAGGYYGYTF.

V is TRBV2 and J is TRBJ2-7; D is perhaps TRBD2 (7 bases). This CDR3 is 15 amino acids long. The germline V gene has CDR1 SNHLY and CDR2 FYNNEI. The V and J ends lost 1 base and 5 bases respectively, with 15 bases between them. CDR3 sequence: CASSEEGGSSDEQYF. CDR3 nucleotides: TGTGCCAGCAGTGAAGAGGGGGGGTCTAGTGACGAGCAGTACTTC.

This chain uses TRBV19 with TRBJ2-1; 7 bases align to TRBD1. With V trimmed by 3 bases and J by 4 bases, 9 bases remained unmatched. Germline loops: CDR1 LNHDA, CDR2 SQIVND (reference sequence). This CDR3 has 16 residues. DNA of the CDR3: TGTGCCAGTAGTATCTTCTGGGGACAGTCGTACAATGAGCAGTTCTTC. The encoded protein is CASSIFWGQSYNEQFF.

The genes are TRBV5-4 and TRBJ1-1; D is possibly TRBD1 (5 bases). Trimming pared 0 bases from V and 7 bases from J, leaving 10 bases between. CDR1 is SGHNT and CDR2 is YYREEE in the germline V gene (reference sequence). The CDR3 totals 13 residues. The CDR3 DNA sequence: TGTGCCAGCAGCTTGGCCTGGGGCCATGAAGCTTTCTTT. This translates into CASSLAWGHEAFF.

There are a few counts of this clone. The chain recombines TRBV5-1 with TRBJ2-1; 7 bases line up with TRBD2. Germline CDR1 and CDR2: SGHRS and YFSETQ. CDR3 length equals 18 residues. V was pared by 2 bases and J by 6 bases, with 17 bases of the junction left unmatched. In DNA, the CDR3 is TGCGCCAGCAGCTTTGGGAGGGCAGGACGGCCGCGGAGCAATGAGCAGTTCTTC. Its protein product is CASSFGRAGRPRSNEQFF.

The chain uses TRBV10-3 and TRBJ2-7; possibly TRBD1 for D (6 bases). Trimming removed 7 bases from V and 3 bases from J, with 19 bases in between. The V gene's germline CDR1 is ENHRY and CDR2 SYGVKD. The CDR3 has 15 amino acids. This chain's CDR3 is CAIMGEGDTGYEQYF. CDR3 in DNA: TGTGCCATCATGGGCGAAGGGGACACCGGCTACGAGCAGTACTTC.

V usage is TRBV19 and J usage is TRBJ2-7; 10 bases line up with TRBD2. Trimming took 4 bases from V and 5 from J; bases not matched to a gene: 8. CDR3 length: 15 residues. Germline V CDR1 and CDR2: LNHDA, SQIVND (reference sequence). This CDR3 is CASSNAGLAFDEQYF. In DNA form, the CDR3 reads TGTGCCAGTAGTAACGCGGGACTAGCGTTCGACGAGCAGTACTTC.

The chain combines TRBV15 with TRBJ2-1, with 10 bases identical to TRBD2. The germline gives CDR1 LNHNV, CDR2 YYDKDF (reference sequence). Unmatched junction bases numbered 6, after V lost 0 bases and J lost 10 bases. This CDR3 has 15 residues. This chain's CDR3 is CATSRDVSGGTEQFF. In nucleotides, the CDR3 is TGTGCCACCAGCAGAGATGTTAGCGGGGGGACCGAGCAGTTCTTC.

The chain carries TRBV13 and TRBJ2-7; a weak D match, TRBD2 (6 bases). The CDR3 covers 14 residues. Trimming removed 3 bases from V and 3 bases from J, with 12 bases in between. Germline CDR1 is PRHDT and CDR2 is FYEKMQ (reference sequence). CDR3 nucleotide sequence: TGTGCCAGCAGCTTCAGGAGGGTTTACTACGAGCAGTACTTC. Its protein product is CASSFRRVYYEQYF.